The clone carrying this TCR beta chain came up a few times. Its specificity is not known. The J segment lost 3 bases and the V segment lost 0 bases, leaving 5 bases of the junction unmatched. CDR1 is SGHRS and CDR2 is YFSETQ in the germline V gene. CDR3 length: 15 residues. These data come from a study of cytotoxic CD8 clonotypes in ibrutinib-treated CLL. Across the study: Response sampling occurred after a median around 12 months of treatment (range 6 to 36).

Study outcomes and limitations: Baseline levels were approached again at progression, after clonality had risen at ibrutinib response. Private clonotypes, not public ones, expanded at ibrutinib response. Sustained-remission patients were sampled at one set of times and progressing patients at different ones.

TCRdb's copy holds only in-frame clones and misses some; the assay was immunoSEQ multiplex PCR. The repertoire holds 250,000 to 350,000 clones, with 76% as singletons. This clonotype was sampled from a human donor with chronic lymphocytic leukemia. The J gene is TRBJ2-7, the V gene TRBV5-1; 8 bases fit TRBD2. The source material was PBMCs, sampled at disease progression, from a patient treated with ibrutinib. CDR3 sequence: CASSLEVAGIYEQYF. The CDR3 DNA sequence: TGCGCCAGCAGCTTGGAGGTAGCGGGGATCTACGAGCAGTACTTC.